This T cell receptor (beta chain) was captured in a study of T-cell reconstitution after alpha-beta-depleted transplantation in children. The CDR3 is 15 residues long. V lost 4 bases, J lost 0 bases, and 6 bases stayed unmatched. From germline, CDR1 is LGHDT and CDR2 YNNKEL (reference sequence). Only a few counts were recorded for this clonotype. The antigen remains unidentified. The study, taken as a whole, reports: Diversity of TCRbeta at day 60 was high in some patients, arising from surviving recipient T cells and thymic progenitors. Several hundred expanded graft clones reportedly gave rise to the alpha-beta T cells present about two months after transplant.

Molecular barcoding with unique molecular identifiers was used for the TCRbeta library. A single record per CDR3 protein comes from TCRdb applying MiXCR to the PCR reads. The data hold 750,000 to 950,000 distinct CDR3 sequences, with 15% to 20% observed a single time. Sequenced here: PBMCs, mostly from graft donor cells, sampled 360 days after TCRalphabeta/CD19-depleted stem cell transplant. The TCR originated in a male patient aged 10 to 17 who had a stem cell transplant for acute lymphoblastic leukemia, so the T cells may come from the graft donor. The chain employs TRBV3-1 and TRBJ2-7; TRBD2 matches at 7 bases. The CDR3 DNA reads as TGTGCCAGCAGCCGGGATCTAGCGGCCTCCTACGAGCAGTACTTC. Its protein product is CASSRDLAASYEQYF.